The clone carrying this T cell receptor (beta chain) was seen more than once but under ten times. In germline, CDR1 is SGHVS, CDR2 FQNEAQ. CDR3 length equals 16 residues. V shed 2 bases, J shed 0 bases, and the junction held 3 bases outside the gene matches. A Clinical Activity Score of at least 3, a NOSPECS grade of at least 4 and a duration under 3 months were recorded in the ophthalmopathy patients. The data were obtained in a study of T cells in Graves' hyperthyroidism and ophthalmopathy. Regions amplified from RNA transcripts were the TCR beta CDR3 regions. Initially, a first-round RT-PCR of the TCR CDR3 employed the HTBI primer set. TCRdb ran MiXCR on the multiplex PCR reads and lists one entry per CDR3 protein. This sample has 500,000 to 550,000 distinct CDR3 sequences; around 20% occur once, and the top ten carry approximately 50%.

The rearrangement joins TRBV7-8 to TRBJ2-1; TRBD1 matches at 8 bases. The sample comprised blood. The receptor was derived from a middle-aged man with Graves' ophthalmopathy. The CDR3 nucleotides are TGTGCCAGCAGCTTACGGGACAGGAGCTCCTACAATGAGCAGTTCTTC. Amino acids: CASSLRDRSSYNEQFF.